The 8 T cell receptor beta chains given below trace back to one sample, sequenced in a study of cytotoxic CD8 clonotypes in ibrutinib-treated CLL. The table came from immunoSEQ multiplex PCR; TCRdb's copy has only in-frame clones and leaves some out. The data show 250,000 to 350,000 clones, 60% to 80% seen once. The specimen was PBMCs, collected at disease progression, from a patient treated with ibrutinib. The source of these receptors is a human donor with chronic lymphocytic leukemia.

This chain uses TRBV9 with TRBJ2-3, with 7 bases identical to TRBD1. This CDR3 is 17 amino acids long. With V trimmed by 0 bases and J by 2 bases, 9 bases remained unmatched. Germline CDR1 SGDLS, CDR2 YYNGEE. The CDR3 region is CASSVVSRTGLTDTQYF. CDR3 DNA: TGTGCCAGCAGCGTAGTTTCCCGGACAGGCCTCACAGATACGCAGTATTTT.

The rearrangement uses TRBV5-8 and TRBJ1-4; possible D gene TRBD1, 5 bases. The CDR3 runs 12 residues. Germline loops: CDR1 SGHTS, CDR2 YDEGEE. The ends were cut back, 5 bases at V and 10 bases at J, with 12 bases in the middle. CDR3: CASSSGAGKLFF. In DNA form, the CDR3 reads TGTGCCAGCAGTTCTGGGGCGGGAAAACTGTTTTTT.

The CDR3: CASSLAGENEKLFF. The CDR3 DNA is TGCGCCAGCAGCTTGGCGGGTGAGAATGAAAAACTGTTTTTT. V gene TRBV5-1 combines with J gene TRBJ1-4; D gene uncertain. Deletions cut 0 bases from V and 5 bases from J, with 8 bases between. CDR3 size: 14 residues. Germline V gives CDR1 SGHRS, CDR2 YFSETQ.

This clone has only one observation. The chain employs TRBV11-2 and TRBJ2-7; TRBD2 agrees at 13 bases. The CDR3 contains 16 residues. Looked up from germline, CDR1 is SGHAT and CDR2 is FQNNGV. V shed 1 base and J 3 bases; nucleotides not matched to a gene: 3. CDR3 bases: TGTGCCAGCAGCTTAGGACTAGCGGGGGGTCTCTACGAGCAGTACTTC. Amino acid sequence: CASSLGLAGGLYEQYF.

The rearrangement joins TRBV5-1 to TRBJ1-2, with D unresolved. V gave up 0 bases and J gave up 5 bases, with 11 bases separating them. The germline V gene encodes CDR1 SGHRS and CDR2 YFSETQ. This CDR3 is 14 amino acids long. This chain's CDR3 is CASSLARREYGYTF. CDR3 DNA: TGCGCCAGCAGCTTGGCCAGAAGAGAGTATGGCTACACCTTC.

The V gene is TRBV11-3, the J gene TRBJ2-7; D gene uncertain. CDR3 length: 12 residues. With 4 bases removed from V and 2 bases from J, the gap between germline ends came to 6 bases. The germline CDR1 and CDR2 sequences are SGHNT and YENEEA. As DNA, the CDR3 is TGTGCCAGCAGCTCCGATCCCTACGAGCAGTACTTC. This gives the protein CASSSDPYEQYF.

This CDR3 is CASSTGTAYEQYF. The CDR3 DNA is TGTGCCAGCAGCACCGGGACAGCGTACGAGCAGTACTTC. The rearrangement joins TRBV11-3 to TRBJ2-7, with 7 bases matching TRBD1. The V gene end was trimmed by 5 bases and the J gene end by 4 bases; junction bases not matched to a gene: 5. Per germline, CDR1 SGHNT and CDR2 YENEEA. This CDR3 is 13 amino acids long.

The sample holds a few counts of this clone. V gene TRBV7-8 combines with J gene TRBJ2-7; TRBD1 matches 7 bases. The CDR3 consists of 15 residues. Germline V gene lookup returns CDR1 SGHVS and CDR2 FQNEAQ. The trim removed 5 bases at V and 3 bases at J, leaving 10 bases unmatched. CDR3: CASSQTGRQGYEQYF. The CDR3 DNA reads TGTGCCAGCAGCCAGACGGGCAGACAGGGCTACGAGCAGTACTTC. Full variable domain (missing parts from reference TRBV7-8 and TRBJ2-7): GAGVSQSPRYKVAKRGQDVALRCDPISGHVSLFWYQQALGQGPEFLTYFQNEAQLDKSGLPSDRFFAERPEGSVSTLKIQRTQQEDSAVYLCASSQTGRQGYEQYFGPGTRLTVT.